The 21 T cell receptor beta chains given below trace back to one sample, sequenced in a study of cytomegalovirus exposure and HLA in healthy donors. Primers: 60 Vbeta forward and 13 Jbeta reverse. Repertoires were generated with immunoSEQ multiplex PCR, while TCRdb's copy carries only in-frame clones and drops some. The sample contains roughly 190,000 clones, around 78% of which appear only once. The sequenced material came from PBMCs. The receptors come from a woman aged 25-40 years in good health and CMV-seropositive.

This clone was observed a few times. V is TRBV30 and J is TRBJ2-7; D remains ambiguous. The CDR3 has 13 residues. Germline values: CDR1 GTSNPN, CDR2 SVGIG (reference sequence). Deletions cut 0 bases from V and 6 bases from J, with 12 bases between. This CDR3 is CAWSVLYSGEQYF. CDR3 bases: TGTGCCTGGAGTGTACTATACTCCGGCGAGCAGTACTTC.

This chain uses TRBV10-1 with TRBJ2-1; D uncertain. Trimming cost V 1 base and J 12 bases, with 13 bases left between them. Germline V gene lookup returns CDR1 WNHNN and CDR2 SYGVQD (reference sequence). The CDR3 extends over 13 amino acids. The CDR3 coding sequence is TGCGCCAGCAGTGAGTTACCAGCAACGGGGCAGTTCTTC. Amino acids: CASSELPATGQFF.

For the CDR3, the DNA is TGTGCCAGCAGCATGCTAGCGGGGGTCCATAATCAGTTCTTC. Amino acids: CASSMLAGVHNQFF. The gene calls are TRBV11-2 and TRBJ2-1; TRBD2 matches at 10 bases. This CDR3 spans 14 amino acids. In germline, CDR1 is SGHAT, CDR2 FQNNGV. V was clipped by 5 bases and J by 13 bases; unmatched bases: 11.

The J gene is TRBJ2-6, the V gene TRBV5-6, with 12 bases matching TRBD1. Germline trimming cut 5 bases from V and 0 bases from J; bases unmatched to any gene: 9. The CDR3 is made up of 19 amino acids. Germline lookup yields CDR1 SGHDT and CDR2 YYEEEE. In DNA form, the CDR3 reads TGTGCCAGCAGGTCGGGACAGGGGGCTGTCTACTCTGGGGCCAACGTCCTGACTTTC. Its protein is CASRSGQGAVYSGANVLTF.

This chain joins TRBV6-6 and TRBJ1-5; 8 bases are shared with TRBD1. The germline gives CDR1 MNHNY, CDR2 SVGAGI (reference sequence). This CDR3 contains 14 residues. J lost 4 bases, V lost 6 bases, and 5 bases had no gene match. CDR3 sequence (DNA): TGTGCCAGCAGCCTCAGGGGGCTAAATCAGCCCCAGCATTTT. As protein: CASSLRGLNQPQHF.

CDR3 amino acids: CASSLGVSGRAYEQFF. The CDR3 DNA follows: TGCGCCAGCAGCTTGGGTGTTAGCGGGAGGGCTTATGAGCAGTTCTTC. The chain combines TRBV5-1 with TRBJ2-1, with 11 bases fitting TRBD2. Germline CDR1 reads SGHRS; CDR2 reads YFSETQ. After removal of 0 bases from V and 8 bases from J, the junction contained 7 bases not matched to a gene. This CDR3 has 16 amino acids.

The chain uses TRBV10-1 and TRBJ2-2; D perhaps matches TRBD1 (5 bases). Germline CDR1 WNHNN, CDR2 SYGVQD (reference sequence). The CDR3 loop spans 16 amino acids. The V and J ends lost 0 bases and 0 bases respectively, with 8 bases between them. In DNA, the CDR3 is TGCGCCAGCAGTGAGTCCTGGACACCGAACACCGGGGAGCTGTTTTTT. It codes for CASSESWTPNTGELFF.

The sample holds a few counts of this clone. A read error may produce the germline difference seen at one junction end. V is TRBV13 and J is TRBJ2-1; 10 bases align to TRBD1. From germline, CDR1 is PRHDT and CDR2 FYEKMQ (reference sequence). The CDR3 consists of 17 residues. CDR3: CASSPGTGASSYNGQFF. CDR3 coding DNA: TGTGCCAGCAGCCCCGGGACAGGGGCCAGCTCCTACAATGGGCAGTTCTTC.

With respect to this clone: In the same sample, other DNA sequences code for this CDR3. The rearrangement links TRBV27 to TRBJ1-1, with TRBD1 matching 11 bases. This CDR3 is built from 15 residues. The junction had 1 base not matched to a gene; V was cut back by 2 bases and J by 2 bases. CDR1 is MNHEY and CDR2 is SMNVEV in the germline V gene (reference sequence). The CDR3 DNA sequence: TGTGCCAGCAGTTTAGGGACAGGGGGTAACACTGAAGCTTTCTTT. Protein: CASSLGTGGNTEAFF.

This chain links TRBV9 with TRBJ2-3, with unresolved D. Germline loops: CDR1 SGDLS, CDR2 YYNGEE. The CDR3 contains 14 residues. V lost 0 bases to trimming and J lost 2 bases, with 7 bases between them. The CDR3, as DNA: TGTGCCAGCAGCGTAGTTAGCACCACAGATACGCAGTATTTT. This translates into CASSVVSTTDTQYF. Full variable domain (rest looked up from reference TRBV9 and TRBJ2-3): DSGVTQTPKHLITATGQRVTLRCSPRSGDLSVYWYQQSLDQGLQFLIQYYNGEERAKGNILERFSAQQFPDLHSELNLSSLELGDSALYFCASSVVSTTDTQYFGPGTRLTVL.

CDR3 nucleotide sequence: TGTGCCAGCAGTTTCCCCCAGGGGACGAGGCCAGATACGCAGTATTTT. It codes for CASSFPQGTRPDTQYF. This rearrangement joins TRBV28 to TRBJ2-3; weak D call: TRBD1 (6 bases). Germline lookup yields CDR1 MDHEN and CDR2 SYDVKM. The CDR3 runs to 16 residues. With 3 bases removed from V and 4 bases from J, the gap between germline ends came to 17 bases.

This chain connects TRBV5-1 to TRBJ2-1; the D gene is possibly TRBD2 (5 bases). The CDR3 is 14 residues long. Germline CDR1 and CDR2: SGHRS and YFSETQ. The germline V and J ends were trimmed by 5 bases and 3 bases, with 12 bases remaining between them. The CDR3 loop reads CASSPGDSYNEQFF. Written as DNA, the CDR3 is TGCGCCAGCAGTCCCGGGGATAGCTACAATGAGCAGTTCTTC.

The V and J genes are TRBV27 and TRBJ1-5; D gene uncertain. This CDR3 region has 14 residues. The germline V gene has CDR1 MNHEY and CDR2 SMNVEV (reference sequence). Trimming stripped 2 bases from V and 4 bases from J, with 9 bases between. This CDR3 is CASSLRRENQPQHF. The CDR3, as DNA: TGTGCCAGCAGTTTAAGACGGGAGAATCAGCCCCAGCATTTT.

This clone was counted only a few times. J is TRBJ2-7 and V is TRBV12-2; TRBD1 is the table's D call, not checked against the DNA. TRBV12-2 is marked as a pseudogene. CDR3 length: 16 amino acids. The CDR3 DNA sequence: TGTGCAAGTCGCTTAGAAGGTGGGGGCGCATTATACGAGCAGTACTTC. It specifies CASRLEGGGALYEQYF.

This chain connects TRBV10-1 to TRBJ1-2, with 8 bases matching TRBD1. Trimming took 3 bases from V and 4 from J; bases not matched to a gene: 10. The CDR3 is 16 amino acids. Germline V gene lookup returns CDR1 WNHNN and CDR2 SYGVQD (reference sequence). In nucleotides, the CDR3 is TGCGCCAGCAGTGACTCCAGGACAGGGACCATCTATGGCTACACCTTC. It translates to CASSDSRTGTIYGYTF.

The chain links TRBV9 to TRBJ2-1; 9 nucleotides line up with TRBD2. This CDR3 region has 15 residues. The ends lost 4 bases at V and 10 bases at J; junction bases unmatched: 12. Germline CDR1 is SGDLS and CDR2 is YYNGEE. The CDR3 DNA reads TGTGCCAGCAGCAATTCAGGCGGGAGGGGCGGGGAGCAGTTCTTC. It yields the protein CASSNSGGRGGEQFF.

The V and J genes are TRBV7-2 and TRBJ2-5; D may be TRBD1 (6 bases). The CDR3 covers 15 residues. The germline CDR1 and CDR2 sequences are SGHTA and FQGNSA. V was cut by 3 bases and J by 4 bases, with 15 bases left in between. The CDR3 region has the DNA TGTGCCAGCAGCTTTTGGGGGCGGGTTATAGAGACCCAGTACTTC. Amino acids: CASSFWGRVIETQYF.

The chain joins TRBV2 to TRBJ2-5; TRBD2 might be the D (6 bases). With the DNA end fitting TRBJ2-7 better, the J assignment may be wrong. CDR1 is SNHLY, CDR2 FYNNEI, per germline. The CDR3 has 15 residues. The CDR3 spells CASSEFGGVPYEQYF. The CDR3 nucleotides are TGTGCCAGCAGTGAATTCGGAGGGGTACCCTACGAGCAGTACTTC.

The rearrangement uses TRBV5-1 and TRBJ2-7, with 10 bases that match TRBD2. This CDR3 is built from 15 residues. J gave up 1 base and V 4 bases, and 5 bases lay outside the gene matches. Germline CDR1 reads SGHRS; CDR2 reads YFSETQ. The CDR3 bases are TGCGCCAGCAGCCCGGGGACTAGCGAGTCCTACGAGCAGTACTTC. Protein sequence: CASSPGTSESYEQYF.

The chain combines TRBV6-5 with TRBJ2-7; D is unclear. Germline loops: CDR1 MNHEY, CDR2 SVGAGI. The ends were cut back, 4 bases at V and 3 bases at J, with 4 bases in the middle. The CDR3 consists of 11 residues. This CDR3 reads CASSSNYEQYF. The CDR3 DNA follows: TGTGCCAGCAGTTCCAACTACGAGCAGTACTTC.

The J gene is TRBJ2-5, the V gene TRBV4-3, with TRBD2 matching 11 bases. V lost 0 bases and J lost 13; bases outside the gene matches: 4. Germline CDR1 and CDR2: LGHNA and YSLEER. This CDR3 is built from 13 residues. The chain's CDR3 is CASSQETSGRPYF. For the CDR3, the DNA is TGCGCCAGCAGCCAAGAAACTAGCGGGAGACCGTACTTC.